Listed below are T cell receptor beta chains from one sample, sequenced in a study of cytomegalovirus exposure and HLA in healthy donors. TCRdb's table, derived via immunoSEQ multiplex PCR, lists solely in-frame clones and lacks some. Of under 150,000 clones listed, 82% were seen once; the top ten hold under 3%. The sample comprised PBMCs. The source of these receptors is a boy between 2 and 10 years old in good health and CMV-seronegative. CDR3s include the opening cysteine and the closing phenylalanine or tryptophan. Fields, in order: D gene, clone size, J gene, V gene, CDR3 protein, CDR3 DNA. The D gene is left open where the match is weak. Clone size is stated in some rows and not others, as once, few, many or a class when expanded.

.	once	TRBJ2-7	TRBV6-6	CASSYQGFSSYEQYF	TGTGCCAGCAGTTACCAGGGCTTCAGCTCCTACGAGCAGTACTTC
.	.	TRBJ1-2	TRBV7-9	CASSLVGALNYGYTF	TGTGCCAGCAGCTTAGTAGGGGCTTTAAACTATGGCTACACCTTC
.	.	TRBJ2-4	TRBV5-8	CASTVAKNIQYF	TGTGCCAGCACCGTAGCCAAAAACATTCAGTACTTC
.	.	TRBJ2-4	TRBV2	CASRLTGMGTGVAKNIQYF	TGTGCCAGCAGGTTGACAGGGATGGGGACTGGGGTAGCCAAAAACATTCAGTACTTC
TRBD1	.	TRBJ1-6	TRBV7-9	CAGSRTGNNSPLHF	TGTGCCGGTTCTCGGACAGGGAATAATTCACCCCTCCACTTT
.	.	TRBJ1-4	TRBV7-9	CASSRKAEEKLFF	TGTGCCAGCAGCCGGAAAGCGGAAGAAAAACTGTTTTTT
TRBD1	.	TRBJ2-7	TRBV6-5	CASSLTLTGGYEQYF	TGTGCCAGCAGTCTAACACTTACAGGGGGCTACGAGCAGTACTTC
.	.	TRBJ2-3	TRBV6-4	CASSAKEGSIDTQYF	TGTGCCAGCAGTGCAAAGGAGGGGAGCATAGATACGCAGTATTTT
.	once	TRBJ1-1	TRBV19	CASSGWDTEAFF	TGTGCCAGTTCAGGGTGGGACACTGAAGCTTTCTTT
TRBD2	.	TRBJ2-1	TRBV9	CASSASGGAYNEQFF	TGTGCCAGCAGCGCCAGCGGGGGAGCTTACAATGAGCAGTTCTTC
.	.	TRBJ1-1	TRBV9	CASSVGLEMNTEAFF	TGTGCCAGCAGCGTAGGGCTGGAGATGAACACTGAAGCTTTCTTT
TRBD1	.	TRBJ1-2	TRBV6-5	CASSPYPTGSYGYTF	TGTGCCAGCAGCCCATATCCGACAGGGTCCTATGGCTACACCTTC
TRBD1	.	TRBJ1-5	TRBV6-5	CASGEGTVFQPQHF	TGTGCCAGCGGGGAAGGGACAGTATTTCAGCCCCAGCATTTT
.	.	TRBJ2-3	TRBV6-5	CASSYVQGGADTQYF	TGTGCCAGCAGTTACGTACAGGGTGGTGCAGATACGCAGTATTTT
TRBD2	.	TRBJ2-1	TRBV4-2	CASSQATTGLAYNEQFF	TGTGCCAGCAGCCAGGCGACGACGGGACTAGCCTACAATGAGCAGTTCTTC